This TCR beta chain was identified in a study of metastatic and nonmetastatic thyroid tumors. The overall study: Malignant thyroid and benign thyroid patients provided blood and tumor or nodule tissue whose repertoires were compared. Study-wide results and caveats: Patients with malignant thyroid tumors reportedly had significantly higher TCR beta diversity than those with benign nodules, in blood and tumor.

Per the germline V gene, CDR1 is MNHEY and CDR2 is SVGAGI. V lost 0 bases, J lost 3 bases, and 12 bases lay in between. The CDR3 is 15 residues long. In the original analysis: Variation in CDR3 across clinicopathological groups served as the basis for constructing a distant-metastasis classifier in papillary thyroid cancer. TCRdb re-analyzed the PCR reads through MiXCR. These V and J calls derive from TCRdb rather than the authors' analysis. The data contain some 54,000 clones, approximately 19% of them singletons. Thyroid surgery was preceded by no treatment in any patient. This clone was counted ten times or more. Its antigen is unidentified.

The TCR was taken from a female donor with papillary thyroid cancer or a benign thyroid nodule (not recorded which). Some clones in this sample may be carry-over from other donors' samples. What was sequenced was blood. The chain uses TRBV6-5 and TRBJ2-7, with D unresolved. The chain's CDR3 is CASSYSTAGGYEQYF. CDR3 DNA: TGTGCCAGCAGTTACTCGACGGCCGGCGGCTACGAGCAGTACTTC.